The table lists the clone carrying this TCR beta chain with a few counts. As yet, its antigen is unknown. TCRdb itself ran the RT-PCR reads through MiXCR, one entry per CDR3 protein. The repertoire has 550,000 to 800,000 distinct CDR3 sequences, about 15% of them found once; the top ten carry less than 9%. The sample belongs to a study of response to subunit inactivated influenza vaccine. General study findings and limits: Authors suggested each seasonal flu vaccination may recruit only limited numbers of new T cells.

Here the sequenced sample was PBMCs from blood, taken around two weeks before vaccination. This receptor was taken from a man aged 50 to 59 who received an inactivated influenza vaccine.

Here the CDR3 reads CASEKTLRGELFF. DNA for the CDR3: TGTGCCAGCGAAAAGACCCTCAGGGGGGAGCTGTTTTTT. The chain is built from TRBV12-3 or TRBV12-4 and TRBJ2-2; D is unresolved. The CDR3 consists of 13 residues. The V and J ends lost 8 bases and 8 bases respectively, with 15 bases between them.